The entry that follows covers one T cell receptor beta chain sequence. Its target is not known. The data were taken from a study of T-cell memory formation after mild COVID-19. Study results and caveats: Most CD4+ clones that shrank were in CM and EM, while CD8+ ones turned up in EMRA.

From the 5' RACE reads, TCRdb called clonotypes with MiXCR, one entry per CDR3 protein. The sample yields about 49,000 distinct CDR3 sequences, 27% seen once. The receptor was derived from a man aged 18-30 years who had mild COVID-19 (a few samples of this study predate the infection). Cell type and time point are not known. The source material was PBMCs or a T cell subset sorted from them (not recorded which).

This CDR3 reads CASSFGLAVQETQYF. The CDR3 DNA reads as TGTGCCAGCAGCTTCGGACTAGCGGTACAAGAGACCCAGTACTTC. The chain uses TRBV7-6 and TRBJ2-5, with 10 positions matching TRBD2. Germline V gene lookup returns CDR1 SGHVS and CDR2 FNYEAQ. Trimming at V came to 3 bases and at J to 2 bases, leaving 3 bases not matched to a gene. The CDR3 runs to 15 residues.